One TCR beta chain is described in this entry. Its antigen is undetermined. V lost 6 bases and J 4 bases, leaving 12 bases between the germline ends. CDR3 length equals 13 residues. Germline CDR1 reads MNHNS; CDR2 reads SASEGT. The data originate from a study of graft-versus-host responses after intestinal transplantation. Study overall: Recipients obtained multivisceral, liver-intestinal, or isolated intestinal transplants. Anti-thymocyte globulin induction preceded two to four years of tacrolimus and steroid maintenance in all recipients. Whole-study findings and limits: The recipient marrow held GvH clones, and some of them showed up first in ileum or blood.

The method was immunoSEQ multiplex PCR; TCRdb's version includes in-frame clones alone and lacks a portion of them. The sample holds 55,000 to 65,000 clones, about 94% seen once. This receptor was identified in a human donor who was the organ donor for an intestinal transplant. The chain has TRBV6-1 and TRBJ1-2; D gene ambiguous. Sample: unstimulated CD4+ T cells sorted from spleen or lymph node cells, taken before transplant. This chain's CDR3 is CASSGDKAYGYTF. The CDR3 DNA follows: TGTGCCAGCAGCGGCGACAAAGCCTATGGCTACACCTTC.